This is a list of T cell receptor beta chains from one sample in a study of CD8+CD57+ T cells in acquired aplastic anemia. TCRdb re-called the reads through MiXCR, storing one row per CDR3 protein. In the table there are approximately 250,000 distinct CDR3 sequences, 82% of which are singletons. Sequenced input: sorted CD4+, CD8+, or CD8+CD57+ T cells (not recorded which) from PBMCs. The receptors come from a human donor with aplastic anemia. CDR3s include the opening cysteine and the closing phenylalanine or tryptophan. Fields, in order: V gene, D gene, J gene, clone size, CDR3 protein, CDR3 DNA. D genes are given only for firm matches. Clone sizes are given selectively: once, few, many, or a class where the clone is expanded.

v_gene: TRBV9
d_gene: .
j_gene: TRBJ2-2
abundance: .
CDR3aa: CASSLGPGALYF
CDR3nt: TGTGCCAGCAGCTTAGGGCCAGGGGCGCTGTATTTT

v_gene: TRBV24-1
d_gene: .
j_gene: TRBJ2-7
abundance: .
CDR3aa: CATSDSSPTYEQYF
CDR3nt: TGTGCCACCAGTGACAGTTCTCCTACCTACGAGCAGTACTTC

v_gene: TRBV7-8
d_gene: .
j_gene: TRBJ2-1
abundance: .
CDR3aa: CAKQRKRSILAQAQFF
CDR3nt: .

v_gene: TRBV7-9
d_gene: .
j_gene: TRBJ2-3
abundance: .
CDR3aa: CASQGGGTDQYYF
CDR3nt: TGTGCCAGCCAGGGCGGGGGGACAGACCAGTACTATTTT

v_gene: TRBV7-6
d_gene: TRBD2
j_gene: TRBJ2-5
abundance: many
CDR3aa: CASSLAPLAAKTQYF
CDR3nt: TGTGCCAGCAGCTTAGCGCCCCTAGCGGCTAAGACCCAGTACTTC

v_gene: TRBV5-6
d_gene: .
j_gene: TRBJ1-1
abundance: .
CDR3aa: CASSFVSAGNTEAFF
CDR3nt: TGTGCCAGCAGCTTCGTGTCAGCAGGGAACACTGAAGCTTTCTTT

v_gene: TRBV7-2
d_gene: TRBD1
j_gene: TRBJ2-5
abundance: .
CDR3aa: CASSSQGARETQYF
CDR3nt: TGTGCCAGCAGCTCACAGGGGGCTAGGGAGACCCAGTACTTC

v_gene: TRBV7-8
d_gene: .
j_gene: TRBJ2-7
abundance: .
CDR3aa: CASSFTGEPDTQYF
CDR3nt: TGTGCCAGCAGCTTCACGGGAGAGCCCGACACGCAGTACTTC

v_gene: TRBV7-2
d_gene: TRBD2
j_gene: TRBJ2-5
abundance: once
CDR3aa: CASSRTSGINEQYF
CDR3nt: TGTGCCAGCAGCAGGACTAGCGGGATCAATGAGCAGTACTTC

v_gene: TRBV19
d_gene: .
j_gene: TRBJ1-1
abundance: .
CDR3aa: CASSIEGISMNTEVFF
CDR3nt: TGTGCCAGTAGTATAGAAGGGATATCAATGAACACTGAAGTTTTCTTT

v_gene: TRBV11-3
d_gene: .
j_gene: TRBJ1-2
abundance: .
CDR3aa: CASNLDLAYGYTF
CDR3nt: TGTGCCAGCAACTTAGATCTGGCATATGGCTACACCTTC

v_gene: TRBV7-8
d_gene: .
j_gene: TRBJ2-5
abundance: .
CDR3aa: CASSLGEGADTQF
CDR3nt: TGTGCCAGCAGCTTAGGGGAAGGAGCCGACACGCAGTTC

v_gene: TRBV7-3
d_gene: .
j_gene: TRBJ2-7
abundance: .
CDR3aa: CASSLTERGYYNEYF
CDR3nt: TGTGCCAGCAGCTTAACGGAACGGGGGTACTACAATGAGTACTTC

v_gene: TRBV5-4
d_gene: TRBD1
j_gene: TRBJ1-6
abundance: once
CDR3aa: CASSMGQGNSPLHF
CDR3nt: TGTGCCAGCAGCATGGGACAGGGCAATTCACCCCTCCACTTT

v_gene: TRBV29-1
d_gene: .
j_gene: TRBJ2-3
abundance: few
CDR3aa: CSVVSPGEDTQYF
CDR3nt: TGCAGCGTTGTCAGCCCCGGGGAAGATACGCAGTATTTT

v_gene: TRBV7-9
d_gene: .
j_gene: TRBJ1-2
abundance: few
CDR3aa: CASSSRGGCLDYGYTF
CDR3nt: TGTGCCAGCAGCTCACGGGGCGGTTGCTTGGACTATGGCTACACCTTC

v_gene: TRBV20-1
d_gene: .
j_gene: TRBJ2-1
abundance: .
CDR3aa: CSARQRLYNEQFF
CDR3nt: TGCAGTGCCCGACAGAGACTATACAATGAGCAGTTCTTC

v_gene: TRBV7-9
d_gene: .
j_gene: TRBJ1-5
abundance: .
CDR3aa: CASSFRDGQPQHF
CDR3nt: TGTGCCAGCAGCTTCAGGGATGGTCAGCCCCAGCATTTT

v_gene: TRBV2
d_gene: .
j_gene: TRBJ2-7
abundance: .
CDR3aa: CASGGGASDTQYF
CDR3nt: TGTGCCAGCGGGGGGGGGGCCTCCGACACGCAGTACTTC

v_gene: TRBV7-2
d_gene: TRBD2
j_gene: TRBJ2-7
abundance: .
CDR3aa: CASSSRTSGITYEQYF
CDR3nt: TGTGCCAGCAGCTCCAGGACTAGCGGGATAACCTACGAGCAGTACTTC

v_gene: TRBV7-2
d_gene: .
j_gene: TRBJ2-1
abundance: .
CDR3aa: CASSFTRSGDNDEQFF
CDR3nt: TGTGCCAGCAGCTTTACAAGAAGCGGGGACAACGATGAGCAGTTCTTC

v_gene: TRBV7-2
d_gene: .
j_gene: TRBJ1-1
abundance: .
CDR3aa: CASSLVAGEALF
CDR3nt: TGTGCCAGCAGCTTAGTGGCAGGTGAAGCTCTCTTT

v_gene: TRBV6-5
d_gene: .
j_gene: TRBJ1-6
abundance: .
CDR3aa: CASQQGDSPLHF
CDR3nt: TGTGCCAGCCAACAGGGAGATTCACCCCTCCACTTT

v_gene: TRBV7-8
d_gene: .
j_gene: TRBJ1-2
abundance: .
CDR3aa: CASSEGEGYDTHTF
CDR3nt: TGTGCCAGCAGCGAAGGAGAGGGCTACGATACGCACACCTTC

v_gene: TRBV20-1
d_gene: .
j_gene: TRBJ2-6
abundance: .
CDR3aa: CSARDQYGANVLTF
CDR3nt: TGCAGTGCTAGAGATCAGTATGGGGCCAACGTCCTGACTTTC